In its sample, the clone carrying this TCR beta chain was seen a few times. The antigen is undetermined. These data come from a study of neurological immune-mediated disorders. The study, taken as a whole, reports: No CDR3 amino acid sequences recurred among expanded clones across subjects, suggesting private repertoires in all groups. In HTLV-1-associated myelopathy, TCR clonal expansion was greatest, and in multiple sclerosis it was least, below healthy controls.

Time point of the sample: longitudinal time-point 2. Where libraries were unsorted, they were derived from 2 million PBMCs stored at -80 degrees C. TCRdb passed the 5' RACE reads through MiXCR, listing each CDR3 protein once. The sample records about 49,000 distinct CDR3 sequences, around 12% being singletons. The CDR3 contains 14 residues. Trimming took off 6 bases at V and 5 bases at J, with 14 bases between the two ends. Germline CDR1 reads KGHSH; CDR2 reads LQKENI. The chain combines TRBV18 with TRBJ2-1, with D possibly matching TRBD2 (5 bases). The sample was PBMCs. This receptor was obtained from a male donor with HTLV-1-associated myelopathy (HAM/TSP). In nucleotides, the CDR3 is TGTGCCAGCTCGCCTGGCTCCGGGGACAATGAGCAGTTCTTC. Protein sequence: CASSPGSGDNEQFF. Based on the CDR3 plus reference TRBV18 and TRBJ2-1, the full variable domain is NAGVMQNPRHLVRRRGQEARLRCSPMKGHSHVYWYRQLPEEGLKFMVYLQKENIIDESGMPKERFSAEFPKEGPSILRIQQVVRGDSAAYFCASSPGSGDNEQFFGPGTRLTVL.